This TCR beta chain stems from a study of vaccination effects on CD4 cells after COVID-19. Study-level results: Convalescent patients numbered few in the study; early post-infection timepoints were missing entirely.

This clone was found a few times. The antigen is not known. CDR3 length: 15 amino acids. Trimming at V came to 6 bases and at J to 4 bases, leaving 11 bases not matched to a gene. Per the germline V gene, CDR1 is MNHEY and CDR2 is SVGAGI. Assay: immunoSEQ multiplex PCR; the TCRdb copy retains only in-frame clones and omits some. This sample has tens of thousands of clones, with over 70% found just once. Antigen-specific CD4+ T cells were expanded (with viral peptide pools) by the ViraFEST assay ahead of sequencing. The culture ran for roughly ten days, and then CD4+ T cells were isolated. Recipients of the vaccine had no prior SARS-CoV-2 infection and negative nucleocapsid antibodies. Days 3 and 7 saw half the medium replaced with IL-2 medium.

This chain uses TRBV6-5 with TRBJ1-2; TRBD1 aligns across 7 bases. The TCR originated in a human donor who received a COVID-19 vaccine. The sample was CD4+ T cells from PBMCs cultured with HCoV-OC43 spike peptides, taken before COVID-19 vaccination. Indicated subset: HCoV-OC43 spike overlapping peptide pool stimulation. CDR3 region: CASRRDSVDFYGYTF. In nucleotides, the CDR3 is TGTGCCAGCAGGCGGGACAGCGTAGACTTCTATGGCTACACCTTC.